This T cell receptor (beta chain) was identified in a study of blood T cell repertoires in COVID-19. The table came from immunoSEQ multiplex PCR; TCRdb's copy has only in-frame clones and leaves some out. The top ten hold roughly 19% of the sample, which has around 160,000 clones, 84% seen once. This TCR derives from a woman of 80 years or more with acute or convalescent COVID-19. The sequenced material came from peripheral blood.

The CDR3 spells CASSLALVTDTQYF. In nucleotides, the CDR3 is TGTGCCAGCAGCTTAGCCCTAGTCACAGATACGCAGTATTTT. The chain employs TRBV7-2 and TRBJ2-3; D gene ambiguous. Looked up from germline, CDR1 is SGHTA and CDR2 is FQGNSA. Trimming stripped 0 bases from V and 2 bases from J, with 6 bases between. The CDR3 totals 14 residues.